This TCR beta chain was captured in a study of blood T cells in healthy people across ages. Study results and limitations: There were more naive CD4+ cells and higher diversity in long-lived donors than in aged donors. Older individuals had lower TCR beta diversity per million T cells (the decline was roughly linear).

The use of a sample-barcoded 5' primer and a J-beta primer mix characterized a second PCR of roughly 6 to 11 cycles. Via MiXCR, TCRdb re-called the 5' RACE reads, giving one row per CDR3 protein. The table shows roughly 1.6 million distinct CDR3 sequences, with about 31% occurring only once. Germline V gene data show CDR1 as SNHLY and CDR2 as FYNNEI. V lost 6 bases, J lost 5 bases, and 16 bases lay in between. This CDR3 is built from 15 residues. The table lists this clonotype with a few counts. Its antigen is unknown. The chain combines TRBV2 with TRBJ1-4; a weak D match, TRBD1 (6 bases). The material sequenced was blood. This clonotype was obtained from a woman between 25 and 40 years old in good health. This CDR3 reads CASSARQALNEKLFF. CDR3 DNA sequence: TGTGCCAGCAGCGCCCGACAGGCCCTAAATGAAAAACTGTTTTTT.